This entry lists 14 T cell receptor beta chains sequenced from one sample in a study of radiation and T cells in renal cell carcinoma. Libraries were prepared by immunoSEQ multiplex PCR; TCRdb keeps only in-frame clonotypes and omits some of them. Of 60,000 or so clones listed, around three quarters were seen once; the top ten hold approximately 6.8%. Described time point: blood 4 weeks post-SBRT, at nephrectomy. This sample's treatment: 15 Gy SBRT to primary tumor, nephrectomy 4 weeks later. The sample here was blood, taken from a patient whose treatment included radiotherapy and nephrectomy. Receptor source: a man in his 60s with renal cell carcinoma.

J is TRBJ1-3 and V is TRBV29-1; D not certain. CDR3 length equals 11 residues. The germline V gene encodes CDR1 SQVTM and CDR2 ANQGSEA. Trimming took 5 bases from V and 2 from J, leaving 4 bases between them. CDR3 sequence reads: CSVLAGNTIYF. The CDR3 nucleotides read TGCAGCGTTCTGGCTGGAAACACCATATATTTT.

The CDR3 is CAWNTDGGGNYGYTF. Written as DNA, the CDR3 is TGTGCCTGGAATACCGACGGGGGGGGTAACTATGGCTACACCTTC. The chain links TRBV30 to TRBJ1-2; possible D gene TRBD1, 5 bases. CDR3 length: 15 residues. Germline assignment: CDR1 GTSNPN and CDR2 SVGIG (reference sequence). V lost 4 bases and J 1 base, leaving 16 bases between the germline ends.

V gene TRBV5-6 combines with J gene TRBJ1-5; D is undetermined. This CDR3 region has 13 residues. Germline-derived CDR1 and CDR2 are SGHDT and YYEEEE. The V end was cut by 1 base, the J end by 0 bases, with 2 bases between. The CDR3 region has the DNA TGTGCCAGCAGCTTGCTTAGCAATCAGCCCCAGCATTTT. This codes for CASSLLSNQPQHF.

The J gene is TRBJ1-4, the V gene TRBV23-1; D call uncertain. TRBV23-1 is labeled an ORF, and its function is uncertain. Between the trimmed V and J ends, which lost 1 base and 0 bases, there was a span of 15 bases. This CDR3 contains 18 residues. CDR3 nucleotides: TGCGCCAGCAGTCAATTTTCGCAGGTTCCTGCAACTAATGAAAAACTGTTTTTT. It yields the protein CASSQFSQVPATNEKLFF.

Judged by abundance, this clone is medium-sized. This rearrangement joins TRBV4-3 to TRBJ1-6; 10 bases map to TRBD1. Per the germline V gene, CDR1 is LGHNA and CDR2 is YSLEER. Germline trimming cut 0 bases from V and 9 bases from J; bases unmatched to any gene: 5. This CDR3 is 16 amino acids long. The DNA for the CDR3 is TGCGCCAGCAGCCAAGATCCGACAGGGGGCAGTTCACCCCTCCACTTT. This translates into CASSQDPTGGSSPLHF.

V usage is TRBV30 and J usage is TRBJ1-5; D ambiguous. The CDR3 has 12 residues. In germline, CDR1 is GTSNPN, CDR2 SVGIG (reference sequence). Trimming stripped 0 bases from V and 3 bases from J, with 3 bases between. Here the CDR3 DNA reads TGTGCCTGGAGTGTCCCCAATCAGCCCCAGCATTTT. Amino acid sequence: CAWSVPNQPQHF.

This chain connects TRBV7-8 to TRBJ2-5; D gene uncertain. V gave up 8 bases and J gave up 4 bases, with 11 bases separating them. The CDR3 totals 12 residues. Germline V gives CDR1 SGHVS, CDR2 FQNEAQ. CDR3 amino acids: CASERVGETQYF. DNA of the CDR3: TGTGCCAGCGAAAGGGTTGGAGAGACCCAGTACTTC.

The J gene is TRBJ2-2, the V gene TRBV27, with 7 bases matching TRBD1. V dropped 2 bases and J dropped 5; count of bases not matched to a gene: 2. Germline CDR1 and CDR2: MNHEY and SMNVEV (reference sequence). The CDR3 consists of 14 residues. In nucleotides, the CDR3 is TGTGCCAGCAGTTTACAACAGGGGACCGGGGAGCTGTTTTTT. Protein sequence: CASSLQQGTGELFF.

The chain joins TRBV29-1 to TRBJ1-5; 10 nucleotides align to TRBD1. The CDR3 is 13 residues long. V lost 7 bases, J lost 6 bases, and 6 bases stayed unmatched. CDR1 and CDR2 (germline): SQVTM, ANQGSEA. The CDR3 sequence: CSAGTGAGQPQHF. Written as DNA, the CDR3 is TGCAGCGCGGGGACAGGGGCAGGTCAGCCCCAGCATTTT. Complete variable domain (other parts from reference TRBV29-1 and TRBJ1-5): SAVISQKPSRDICQRGTSLTIQCQVDSQVTMMFWYRQQPGQSLTLIATANQGSEATYESGFVIDKFPISRPNLTFSTLTVSNMSPEDSSIYLCSAGTGAGQPQHFGDGTRLSIL.

This chain uses TRBV2 with TRBJ2-5; TRBD1 might be the D (6 bases). CDR3 length: 14 amino acids. Trimming removed 4 bases at V and 2 bases at J, with 11 bases between. Germline V gene data show CDR1 as SNHLY and CDR2 as FYNNEI. The CDR3 DNA reads as TGTGCCAGCAGTGTTTTGGGGACACAAGAGACCCAGTACTTC. This encodes CASSVLGTQETQYF.

V is TRBV7-9 and J is TRBJ2-3; either TRBD1 or TRBD2 may fit D (5 bases each). This CDR3 has 14 residues. The ends were cut back, 0 bases at V and 5 bases at J, with 9 bases in the middle. Germline CDR1 is SEHNR and CDR2 is FQNEAQ (reference sequence). This CDR3 is CASSLAHGGDTQYF. CDR3 nucleotides: TGTGCCAGCAGCTTAGCGCATGGGGGAGATACGCAGTATTTT.

The V gene is TRBV30, the J gene TRBJ2-5, with no clear D. V was cut by 0 bases and J by 4 bases, with 9 bases left in between. The V gene's germline CDR1 is GTSNPN and CDR2 SVGIG (reference sequence). The length of the CDR3 is 13 residues. The CDR3 spells CAWSVRPGETQYF. CDR3 DNA: TGTGCCTGGAGTGTACGCCCCGGAGAGACCCAGTACTTC.

V and J are TRBV11-3 and TRBJ2-1; 15 nucleotides agree with TRBD2. The ends lost 5 bases at V and 6 bases at J; junction bases unmatched: 5. Germline CDR1 is SGHNT and CDR2 is YENEEA. This CDR3 spans 16 amino acids. The CDR3 loop reads CASSPRTSGRGNEQFF. CDR3 nucleotides: TGTGCCAGCAGCCCGAGGACTAGCGGGAGGGGCAATGAGCAGTTCTTC.

This sequence joins TRBV30 and TRBJ1-1; TRBD1 aligns across 7 bases. CDR1 and CDR2 from the germline V gene are GTSNPN and SVGIG (reference sequence). Germline trimming cut 1 base from V and 4 bases from J; bases unmatched to any gene: 3. CDR3 length equals 13 residues. CDR3 nucleotide sequence: TGTGCCTGGAGTGGGACAGGTGCCACTGAAGCTTTCTTT. It translates to CAWSGTGATEAFF.